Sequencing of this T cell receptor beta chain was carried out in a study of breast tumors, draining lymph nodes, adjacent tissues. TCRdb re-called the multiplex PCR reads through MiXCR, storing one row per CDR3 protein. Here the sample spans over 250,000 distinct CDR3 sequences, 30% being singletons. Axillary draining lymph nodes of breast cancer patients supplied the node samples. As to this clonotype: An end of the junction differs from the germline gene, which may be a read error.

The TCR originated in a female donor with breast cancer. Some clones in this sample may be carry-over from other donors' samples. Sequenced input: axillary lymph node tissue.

The CDR3 is CSAALAGPSSEQYF. The DNA for the CDR3 is TGCAGTGCCGCTTTAGCGGGACCCTCCTCCGAGCAGTACTTC. This chain connects TRBV20-1 to TRBJ2-7; TRBD2 matches 8 bases. Germline CDR1 and CDR2: DFQATT and SNEGSKA (reference sequence). The CDR3 has 14 amino acids.